The 32 T cell receptor beta chains below all came from one sample that was sequenced in a study of quantifying T cell responses using KT2 cells. Study as a whole: RNA was reverse transcribed with TCR alpha and beta constant-region primers.

A single-stranded UMI oligo with SP2 sequence was ligated to cDNA 3' ends. An equimolar mix of RC1.1 and RC1.2 primed the beta chain across TRBC1 and TRBC2. MiXCR, run by TCRdb on the UMI-ligation and nested PCR reads, gives a single entry per CDR3 protein. Of 25,000 to 35,000 distinct CDR3 sequences listed, about 7.1% are singletons. Sequencing input: PBMCs spiked with cells of the T cell clone KT2. The receptors derive from a human donor.

This sequence joins TRBV9 and TRBJ1-6; 10 bases are shared with TRBD1. Trimming removed 3 bases from V and 10 bases from J; junction bases left unmatched: 7. Germline V CDR1 and CDR2: SGDLS, YYNGEE. The CDR3 is 15 amino acids. CDR3 amino acids: CASSGRGTGDSPLHF. The CDR3 DNA reads TGTGCCAGCAGCGGAAGAGGGACAGGGGACTCACCCCTCCACTTT.

V gene TRBV27 combines with J gene TRBJ2-7, with TRBD2 matching 7 bases. V lost 6 bases to trimming and J lost 2 bases; unmatched junction nucleotides: 4. This CDR3 is 13 amino acids long. Germline V lookup: CDR1 MNHEY, CDR2 SMNVEV (reference sequence). In nucleotides, the CDR3 is TGTGCCAGCAGGGCTAGCGGCGCCTACGAGCAGTACTTC. Its protein product is CASRASGAYEQYF.

At least ten counts were recorded for this clonotype. This rearrangement joins TRBV20-1 to TRBJ1-1, with 11 nucleotides matching TRBD1. J was trimmed by 4 bases and V by 2 bases; bases with no gene match: 6. CDR1 DFQATT and CDR2 SNEGSKA come from the germline V gene (reference sequence). The CDR3 is 15 residues long. The CDR3 sequence: CSARQSGTGGTEAFF. For the CDR3, the DNA is TGCAGTGCTAGACAATCCGGGACAGGGGGCACTGAAGCTTTCTTT.

This clonotype was detected ten times or more. The J gene is TRBJ1-2, the V gene TRBV7-2; tentatively, D is TRBD1 (5 bases). The germline CDR1 and CDR2 sequences are SGHTA and FQGNSA. The ends were cut back, 4 bases at V and 7 bases at J, with 16 bases in the middle. This CDR3 contains 14 residues. The CDR3 DNA sequence: TGTGCCAGCAGCTCCCACCCAGGGAGCGGTGGCTACACCTTC. This encodes CASSSHPGSGGYTF.

This clonotype occurred many times. The chain recombines TRBV23-1 with TRBJ1-5; weak D call: TRBD1 (5 bases). TRBV23-1 is marked as an open reading frame, function uncertain. The CDR3 is 15 residues long. Trimming removed 8 bases at V and 3 bases at J, with 17 bases between. CDR3 DNA sequence: TGCGCCAGCGGACCCTGCGGGGCGTACAATCAGCCCCAGCATTTT. Translating it yields CASGPCGAYNQPQHF.

This clonotype was recorded once. This chain uses TRBV9 with TRBJ2-6, with D unresolved. V gave up 4 bases and J gave up 0 bases, with 17 bases separating them. This CDR3 is 18 amino acids long. CDR1 and CDR2 (germline): SGDLS, YYNGEE. The DNA for the CDR3 is TGTGCCAGCAGCCCCCCGATAGGGCCCAGCTCTGGGGCCAACGTCCTGACTTTC. Amino acid sequence: CASSPPIGPSSGANVLTF.

This clonotype was detected many times. The CDR3 DNA follows: TGCAGTGCTAGAGATAAGGGAGCAAACTATGGCTACACCTTC. Its translation is CSARDKGANYGYTF. The gene calls are TRBV20-1 and TRBJ1-2, with D hard to call. Trimming took 0 bases from V and 2 from J, leaving 10 bases between them. CDR1 is DFQATT, CDR2 SNEGSKA, per germline (reference sequence). The CDR3 covers 14 residues.

This clonotype turned up a few times. This rearrangement joins TRBV5-4 to TRBJ2-3; D perhaps matches TRBD1 (5 bases). The CDR3 extends over 15 amino acids. The germline V and J ends were trimmed by 4 bases and 2 bases, with 14 bases remaining between them. Germline V gives CDR1 SGHNT, CDR2 YYREEE (reference sequence). CDR3 in DNA: TGTGCCAGCAGCAAGGACATCTTTTCCACAGATACGCAGTATTTT. Encoded protein: CASSKDIFSTDTQYF.

This clonotype has only a few counts. The J gene is TRBJ2-7, the V gene TRBV13; D is perhaps TRBD1 or TRBD2 (5 bases each). The CDR3 runs to 13 residues. V was clipped by 6 bases and J by 1 base, with 10 bases between them. Per the germline V gene, CDR1 is PRHDT and CDR2 is FYEKMQ (reference sequence). CDR3 DNA sequence: TGTGCCAGCAGGATAGAGGGGTCCTACGAGCAGTACTTC. Residues: CASRIEGSYEQYF.

The sample holds many counts of this clonotype. This chain joins TRBV9 and TRBJ2-5; 7 bases match TRBD2. The CDR3 has 16 residues. V lost 0 bases, J lost 5 bases, and 10 bases stayed unmatched. Germline CDR1 SGDLS, CDR2 YYNGEE. For the CDR3, the DNA is TGTGCCAGCAGCGTAGATGAGACTAGCTCTTGGGAGACCCAGTACTTC. As protein: CASSVDETSSWETQYF.

This clonotype has at least ten counts. The rearrangement joins TRBV7-2 to TRBJ2-1, with 10 bases aligning to TRBD2. The CDR3 is made up of 17 amino acids. From germline, CDR1 is SGHTA and CDR2 FQGNSA. V was clipped by 5 bases and J by 2 bases; unmatched bases: 9. The CDR3 sequence: CASSLSGLARAYNEQFF. In DNA form, the CDR3 reads TGTGCCAGCAGCCTGTCGGGACTAGCGAGAGCCTACAATGAGCAGTTCTTC.

This rearrangement joins TRBV11-1 to TRBJ2-5, with TRBD1 matching 8 bases. V dropped 5 bases and J dropped 1; count of bases not matched to a gene: 3. Germline CDR1 is SGHAT and CDR2 is FQDESV (reference sequence). CDR3 length: 14 amino acids. This CDR3 is CASSRTGGQETQYF. Here the CDR3 DNA reads TGTGCCAGCAGCCGTACAGGGGGCCAAGAGACCCAGTACTTC.

V is TRBV7-7 and J is TRBJ2-5; 9 bases map to TRBD1. Germline V gives CDR1 SSHAT, CDR2 FNYEAQ (reference sequence). After removal of 5 bases from V and 5 bases from J, the junction contained 6 bases not matched to a gene. The CDR3 length is 14 residues. CDR3 nucleotides: TGTGCCAGCAGCCTAGGGACAGGGAGGGAGACCCAGTACTTC. Amino acid sequence: CASSLGTGRETQYF.

A few counts support this clonotype. The V call is TRBV11-3, the J call TRBJ2-1, with 7 nucleotides matching TRBD2. Per germline, CDR1 SGHNT and CDR2 YENEEA. The CDR3 totals 15 residues. V was clipped by 1 base and J by 0 bases; unmatched bases: 0. The CDR3 DNA is TGTGCCAGCAGCTTAGGGACTAGCTCCTACAATGAGCAGTTCTTC. Protein product: CASSLGTSSYNEQFF. The entire variable domain, with the rest obtained from reference TRBV11-3 and TRBJ2-1, is as follows: EAGVVQSPRYKIIEKKQPVAFWCNPISGHNTLYWYLQNLGQGPELLIRYENEEAVDDSQLPKDRFSAERLKGVDSTLKIQPAELGDSAVYLCASSLGTSSYNEQFFGPGTRLTVL.

This clonotype has at least ten counts. This chain joins TRBV29-1 and TRBJ1-1; no clear D. The length of the CDR3 is 16 residues. V dropped 4 bases and J dropped 4 bases, with 22 bases sitting between them. The germline V gene has CDR1 SQVTM and CDR2 ANQGSEA. DNA for the CDR3: TGCAGCGTTGTTGCCTTCGGGAGGGAATCAGGCACTGAAGCTTTCTTT. This encodes CSVVAFGRESGTEAFF. Full variable domain (missing parts from reference TRBV29-1 and TRBJ1-1): SAVISQKPSRDICQRGTSLTIQCQVDSQVTMMFWYRQQPGQSLTLIATANQGSEATYESGFVIDKFPISRPNLTFSTLTVSNMSPEDSSIYLCSVVAFGRESGTEAFFGQGTRLTVV.

Only a few counts were recorded for this clonotype. The chain carries TRBV11-2 and TRBJ2-1; possible D gene TRBD2, 6 bases. The V gene lost 0 bases and the J gene lost 8 bases, with 11 bases spanning the gap. Germline CDR1 reads SGHAT; CDR2 reads FQNNGV. The CDR3 has 14 amino acids. The CDR3 DNA reads as TGTGCCAGCAGCTTAGATGGAAGGGAGGATGAGCAGTTCTTC. This translates into CASSLDGREDEQFF.

This clonotype has ten or more counts. CDR3 sequence (DNA): TGTGCCAGCAGCCAAGAGGGACTAGCGAGCTACGAGCAGTACTTC. This sequence encodes CASSQEGLASYEQYF. The rearrangement links TRBV4-2 to TRBJ2-7, with TRBD2 matching 10 bases. Germline-derived CDR1 and CDR2 are LGHNA and YNFKEQ. This CDR3 spans 15 amino acids. Germline trimming cut 0 bases from V and 3 bases from J; bases unmatched to any gene: 2.

This clonotype has at least ten counts. V and J are TRBV11-2 and TRBJ2-3; D is perhaps TRBD1 (5 bases). V was clipped by 6 bases and J by 3 bases, with 7 bases between them. The CDR3 runs 12 residues. Germline values: CDR1 SGHAT, CDR2 FQNNGV. This CDR3 is CASSWTTDTQYF. CDR3 coding DNA: TGTGCCAGCAGTTGGACAACAGATACGCAGTATTTT.

Only a few counts were recorded for this clonotype. This sequence joins TRBV3-1 and TRBJ1-5; D possibly corresponds to TRBD1 (5 bases). The CDR3 is 13 amino acids. Per the germline V gene, CDR1 is LGHDT and CDR2 is YNNKEL (reference sequence). With 4 bases removed from V and 6 bases from J, the gap between germline ends came to 10 bases. CDR3 region: CASSPQGGQPQHF. CDR3 nucleotides: TGTGCCAGCAGCCCTCAGGGAGGTCAGCCCCAGCATTTT.

This clonotype was counted many times. The rearrangement links TRBV7-2 to TRBJ1-2; tentatively, D is TRBD1 (5 bases). The CDR3 loop spans 16 amino acids. V shed 4 bases and J shed 6 bases, with 21 bases lying between them. Germline V gene sequence: CDR1 SGHTA, CDR2 FQGNSA. CDR3 region: CASSSGGGIGVNGYTF. CDR3 DNA: TGTGCCAGCAGCTCCGGGGGGGGGATAGGGGTGAATGGCTACACCTTC.

This clonotype was seen a handful of times. The gene calls are TRBV24-1 and TRBJ2-7; 10 bases line up with TRBD1. The CDR3 has 15 amino acids. The ends lost 4 bases at V and 5 bases at J; junction bases unmatched: 7. Germline CDR1 KGHDR, CDR2 SFDVKD. CDR3 protein: CATSDGTGERDEQYF. CDR3 bases: TGTGCCACCAGTGACGGGACAGGGGAACGGGACGAGCAGTACTTC.

This clonotype has ten or more counts. V gene TRBV19 combines with J gene TRBJ1-1; 7 bases line up with TRBD1. Germline V gene sequence: CDR1 LNHDA, CDR2 SQIVND (reference sequence). The CDR3 loop spans 13 amino acids. Unmatched junction bases numbered 1, after V lost 5 bases and J lost 1 base. CDR3 DNA sequence: TGTGCCAGTAGTCGGGACAGGAACACTGAAGCTTTCTTT. Translation gives CASSRDRNTEAFF.

This clonotype was found many times. This chain uses TRBV4-2 with TRBJ1-6; D is unclear. Germline V CDR1 and CDR2: LGHNA, YNFKEQ. Deletions cut 3 bases from V and 2 bases from J, with 2 bases between. The CDR3 spans 13 residues. The CDR3 spells CASSQAYNSPLHF. The CDR3 DNA reads as TGTGCCAGCAGCCAGGCCTATAATTCACCCCTCCACTTT.

The table lists this clonotype with many counts. This chain joins TRBV18 and TRBJ2-1; 8 bases align to TRBD2. The CDR3 spans 15 residues. V shed 6 bases, J shed 4 bases, and the junction held 8 bases outside the gene matches. Looked up from germline, CDR1 is KGHSH and CDR2 is LQKENI. The CDR3 loop is CASSYTSGTYNEQFF. CDR3 nucleotide sequence: TGTGCCAGCTCGTACACTAGCGGCACGTACAATGAGCAGTTCTTC.

The chain recombines TRBV7-8 with TRBJ2-1, with TRBD1 as a possible D gene (5 bases). From germline, CDR1 is SGHVS and CDR2 FQNEAQ. V was cut by 1 base and J by 0 bases, with 7 bases left in between. The CDR3 loop spans 15 amino acids. CDR3 sequence reads: CASSLVRVSYNEQFF. In DNA, the CDR3 is TGTGCCAGCAGCTTAGTCAGGGTCTCCTACAATGAGCAGTTCTTC.

This clonotype was seen repeatedly, ten times or more. The chain couples TRBV3-1 to TRBJ1-1; D may be TRBD1 (5 bases). Per the germline V gene, CDR1 is LGHDT and CDR2 is YNNKEL (reference sequence). This CDR3 contains 13 residues. Between the trimmed V and J ends, which lost 4 bases and 0 bases, there was a span of 6 bases. The DNA for the CDR3 is TGTGCCAGCAGCCTAGGGGTGAACACTGAAGCTTTCTTT. Encoded protein: CASSLGVNTEAFF.

This clonotype was seen more than once but under ten times. The chain carries TRBV21-1 and TRBJ2-1; TRBD2 is taken as the D call from the table, unchecked against the DNA. TRBV21-1 is a pseudogene segment. The CDR3 totals 17 residues. Written as DNA, the CDR3 is TGTGCCAGCAGCCAACGCTTACTAGCGGGGGCGGGCAATGAGCAGTTCTTC. Its protein is CASSQRLLAGAGNEQFF.

This clonotype was observed many times. The genes are TRBV6-1 and TRBJ1-2, with TRBD1 matching over 10 bases. V shed 5 bases and J 4 bases; nucleotides not matched to a gene: 4. Germline CDR1 reads MNHNS; CDR2 reads SASEGT. The CDR3 has 14 residues. CDR3 in DNA: TGTGCCAGCAGTACGACAGGGGGCGGCTATGGCTACACCTTC. Translation gives CASSTTGGGYGYTF.

This clonotype counts as medium-sized. The chain links TRBV5-1 to TRBJ1-5; 7 bases fit TRBD1. The V and J ends lost 0 bases and 3 bases, in that order; junction bases with no gene match: 9. The CDR3 runs 17 residues. The germline V gene has CDR1 SGHRS and CDR2 YFSETQ. The CDR3 DNA reads as TGCGCCAGCAGCTTGGCCCCCAGGGGGTCGAACAATCAGCCCCAGCATTTT. Translation gives CASSLAPRGSNNQPQHF.

This clonotype was counted ten times or more. V and J are TRBV29-1 and TRBJ2-1; a weak D match, TRBD2 (7 bases). The CDR3 loop spans 14 amino acids. From germline, CDR1 is SQVTM and CDR2 ANQGSEA. V lost 8 bases to trimming and J lost 3 bases, with 17 bases between them. CDR3 nucleotide sequence: TGCAGCCCTGGGGGGCGGGGGAGCTACAATGAGCAGTTCTTC. It codes for CSPGGRGSYNEQFF.

There are many counts of this clonotype. The chain combines TRBV20-1 with TRBJ2-7, with 7 bases matching TRBD1. With V trimmed by 5 bases and J by 0 bases, 7 bases remained unmatched. The germline CDR1 and CDR2 sequences are DFQATT and SNEGSKA (reference sequence). This CDR3 has 14 residues. The CDR3: CSARDRPSSYEQYF. The CDR3 coding sequence is TGCAGTGCTCGGGACAGACCCAGCTCCTACGAGCAGTACTTC.

The V gene is TRBV14, the J gene TRBJ2-3; a possible D gene is TRBD2 (5 bases). The germline gives CDR1 SGHDN, CDR2 FVKESK. The CDR3 extends over 16 amino acids. V was trimmed by 5 bases and J by 1 base, leaving 16 bases between them. As DNA, the CDR3 is TGTGCCAGCAGCTCCGAGGGCCGGTTCCGCACAGATACGCAGTATTTT. Translated: CASSSEGRFRTDTQYF.